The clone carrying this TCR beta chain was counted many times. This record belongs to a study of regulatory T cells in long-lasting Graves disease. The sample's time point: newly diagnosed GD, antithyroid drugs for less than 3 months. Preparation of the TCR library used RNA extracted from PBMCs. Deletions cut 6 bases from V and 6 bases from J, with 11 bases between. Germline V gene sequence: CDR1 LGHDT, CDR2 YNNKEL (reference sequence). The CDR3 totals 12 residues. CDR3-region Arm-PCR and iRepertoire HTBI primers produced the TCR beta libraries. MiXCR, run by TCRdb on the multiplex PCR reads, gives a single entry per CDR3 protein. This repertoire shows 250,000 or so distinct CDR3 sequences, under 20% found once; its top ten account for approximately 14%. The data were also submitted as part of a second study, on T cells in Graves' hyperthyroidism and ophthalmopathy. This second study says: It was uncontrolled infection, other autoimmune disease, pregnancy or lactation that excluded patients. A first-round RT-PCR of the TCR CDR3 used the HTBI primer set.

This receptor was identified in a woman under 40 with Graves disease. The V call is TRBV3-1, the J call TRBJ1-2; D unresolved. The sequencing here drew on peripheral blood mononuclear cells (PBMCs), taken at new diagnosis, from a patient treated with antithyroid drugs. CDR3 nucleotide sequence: TGTGCCAGCAGTAGAATTGGGCATGGCTACACCTTC. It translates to CASSRIGHGYTF.